The present T cell receptor beta chain was sequenced within a study of CXCR3-negative and CXCR3-positive naive CD8 T cells. Overall study results and limits: Diversity ran similarly high across both naive subsets but far lower in memory CD8+ cells.

The sorter processed each CD8+ T cell subset in triplicate at over 250,000 cells apiece. Cells classed as naive CD8+ T cells were CD45RO-CCR7+CD27+CD95-. On this clonotype itself: Its antigen is unknown.

Preparation of TRB cDNA libraries relied on 5' RACE carrying UMI labels. After re-calling the 5' RACE reads, TCRdb lists one entry per CDR3 protein, DNA absent. The sample totals tens of thousands of distinct CDR3 sequences; its top ten clones hold 1.1%. This CDR3 region has 13 residues. Looked up from germline, CDR1 is MRHNA and CDR2 is SNTAGT. Sequencing was done on a sample of naive CXCR3- CD8+ T cells from blood. Described subset: CD45RO-CCR7+CD27+CD95- naive CD8+ T cells lacking CXCR3 (TNR3-). This clonotype was obtained from a human donor in good health. Some clones in this sample may be carry-over from other donors' samples. The chain couples TRBV6-4 to TRBJ2-5. CDR3 amino acids: CASSDSPKGTQYF.